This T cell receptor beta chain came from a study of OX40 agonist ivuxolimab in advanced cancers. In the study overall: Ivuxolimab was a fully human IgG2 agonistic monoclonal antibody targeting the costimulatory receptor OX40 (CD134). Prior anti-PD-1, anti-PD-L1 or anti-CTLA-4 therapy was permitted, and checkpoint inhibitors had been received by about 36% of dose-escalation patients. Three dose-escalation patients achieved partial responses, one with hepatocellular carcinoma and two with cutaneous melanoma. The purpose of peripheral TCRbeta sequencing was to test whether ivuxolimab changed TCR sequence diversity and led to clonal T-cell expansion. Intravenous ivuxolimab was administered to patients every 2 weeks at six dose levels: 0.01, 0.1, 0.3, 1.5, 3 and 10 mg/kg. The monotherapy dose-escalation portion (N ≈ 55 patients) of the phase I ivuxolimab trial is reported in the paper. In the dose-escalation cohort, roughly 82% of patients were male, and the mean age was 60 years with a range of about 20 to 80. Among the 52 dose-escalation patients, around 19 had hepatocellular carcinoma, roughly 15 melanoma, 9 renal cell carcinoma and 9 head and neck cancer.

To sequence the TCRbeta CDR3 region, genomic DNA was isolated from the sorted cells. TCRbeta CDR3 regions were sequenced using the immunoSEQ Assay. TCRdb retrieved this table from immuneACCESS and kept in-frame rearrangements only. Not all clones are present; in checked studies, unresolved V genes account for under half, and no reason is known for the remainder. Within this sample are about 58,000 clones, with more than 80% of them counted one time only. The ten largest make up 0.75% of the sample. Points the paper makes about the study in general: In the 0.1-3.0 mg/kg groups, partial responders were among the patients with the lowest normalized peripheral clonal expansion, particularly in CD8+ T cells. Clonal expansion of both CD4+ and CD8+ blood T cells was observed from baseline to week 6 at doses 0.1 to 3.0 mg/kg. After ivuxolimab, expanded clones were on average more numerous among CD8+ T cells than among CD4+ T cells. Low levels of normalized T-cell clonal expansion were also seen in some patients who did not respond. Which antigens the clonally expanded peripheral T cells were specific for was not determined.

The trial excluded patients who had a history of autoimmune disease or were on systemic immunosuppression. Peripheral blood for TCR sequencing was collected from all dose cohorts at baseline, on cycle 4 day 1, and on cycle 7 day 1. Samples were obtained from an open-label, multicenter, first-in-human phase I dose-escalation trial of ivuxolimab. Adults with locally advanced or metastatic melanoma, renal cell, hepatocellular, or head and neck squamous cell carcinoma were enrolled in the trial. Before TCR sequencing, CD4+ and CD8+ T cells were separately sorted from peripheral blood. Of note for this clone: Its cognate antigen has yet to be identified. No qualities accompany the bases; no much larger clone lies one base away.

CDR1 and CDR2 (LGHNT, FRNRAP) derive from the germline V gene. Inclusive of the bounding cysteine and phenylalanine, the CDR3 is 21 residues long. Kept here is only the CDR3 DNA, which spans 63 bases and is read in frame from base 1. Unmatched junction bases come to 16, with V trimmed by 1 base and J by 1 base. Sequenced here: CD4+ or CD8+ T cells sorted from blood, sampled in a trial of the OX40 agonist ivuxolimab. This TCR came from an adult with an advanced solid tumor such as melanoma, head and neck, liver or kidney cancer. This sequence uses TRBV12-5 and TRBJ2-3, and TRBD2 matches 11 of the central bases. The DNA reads TGTGCTAGTGGTTTGGCAAAGTTAGCGGGGGGGCCGGCCGGGGGCACAGATACGCAGTATTTT. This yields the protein CASGLAKLAGGPAGGTDTQYF.